What follows is one T cell receptor (beta chain) and its context. The antigen is undetermined. Other DNA sequences in the same sample also yield this CDR3. These data originate in a study of cytomegalovirus exposure and HLA in healthy donors. Study-wide background: About 85 million unique TCR sequences came from HLA-typed donors in an early release.

Study results and caveats: Researchers catalogued roughly 170 TCR beta chains as cytomegalovirus-associated.

The donors comprised healthy bone marrow donors. Donors were nominally healthy when sampled, though unrecorded immune exposures were likely. Per germline, CDR1 SGHAT and CDR2 FQNNGV. The germline V and J ends were trimmed by 1 base and 2 bases, with 7 bases remaining between them. The CDR3 consists of 14 residues. A multiplex PCR was run with 60 Vbeta primers and 13 Jbeta primers. Assay: immunoSEQ multiplex PCR; the TCRdb copy retains only in-frame clones and omits some. Of about 190,000 clones in the sample, roughly 76% were seen once. The chain links TRBV11-2 to TRBJ2-3; no firm D call. The specimen was PBMCs. The clonotype comes from a middle-aged man in good health and CMV-seropositive. The CDR3 region is CASSLGGITDTQYF. The CDR3 DNA sequence: TGTGCCAGCAGCTTAGGAGGAATCACAGATACGCAGTATTTT.